A selection of T cell receptor beta chains follows, all from one sample in a study of cytomegalovirus exposure and HLA in healthy donors. The table came from immunoSEQ multiplex PCR; TCRdb's copy has only in-frame clones and leaves some out. The sample records over 100,000 clones, over 85% being singletons. Sequenced input: PBMCs. These TCRs come from a man under 40 in good health and CMV-seronegative. Each CDR3 is given with its conserved first and last residue. A D gene is named only where the DNA matches it firmly. Expanded clones are given a class, and other clones once, few, many or no size at all.

NA	NA	TRBJ1-1	TRBV11-2	CASRGGGGNTEAFF	TGTGCCAGCAGGGGGGGAGGTGGGAACACTGAAGCTTTCTTT
TRBD2	NA	TRBJ2-1	TRBV10-3	CATHGTSGHSYNEQFF	TGTGCCACACACGGGACTAGCGGACACTCCTACAATGAGCAGTTCTTC
NA	NA	TRBJ1-6	TRBV5-1	CASNENNSPLHF	TGCGCCAGCAACGAGAATAATTCACCCCTCCACTTT
TRBD1	NA	TRBJ1-2	TRBV29-1	CSVSGQGWYGYTF	TGCAGCGTATCGGGACAGGGATGGTATGGCTACACCTTC
NA	once	TRBJ2-5	TRBV9	CASSAPSQETQYF	TGTGCCAGCAGCGCCCCTTCCCAAGAGACCCAGTACTTC
NA	NA	TRBJ1-4	TRBV5-6	CASSLPSRSDATNEKLFF	TGTGCCAGCAGCCTTCCTTCACGAAGCGATGCAACTAATGAAAAACTGTTTTTT
NA	NA	TRBJ1-4	TRBV6-5	CASSQVGASEKLFF	TGTGCCAGCAGCCAGGTGGGGGCCTCTGAAAAACTGTTTTTT
NA	once	TRBJ1-5	TRBV5-6	CASSPWGRVNQPQHF	TGTGCCAGCAGCCCATGGGGGAGGGTTAATCAGCCCCAGCATTTT
TRBD1	NA	TRBJ1-2	TRBV25-1	CASRSGGYGYTF	TGTGCCAGCAGGTCAGGGGGCTATGGCTACACCTTC
TRBD2	NA	TRBJ2-5	TRBV4-1	CASSQRFAGGPNQETQYF	TGCGCCAGCAGCCAAAGGTTTGCGGGGGGCCCGAACCAAGAGACCCAGTACTTC
NA	NA	TRBJ2-7	TRBV2	CASSRLYEQYF	TGTGCCAGCAGTAGACTCTACGAGCAGTACTTC
TRBD1	once	TRBJ2-7	TRBV28	CASSSPPTGYNEQYF	TGTGCCAGCAGTTCTCCCCCGACAGGGTACAACGAGCAGTACTTC
TRBD1	NA	TRBJ2-7	TRBV5-6	CASSSDRALFYEQYF	TGTGCCAGCAGCTCCGACAGGGCCCTGTTCTACGAGCAGTACTTC
TRBD2	NA	TRBJ2-4	TRBV28	CASSLTSGGMAKNIQYF	TGTGCCAGCAGTTTAACTAGCGGGGGGATGGCCAAAAACATTCAGTACTTC
TRBD2	NA	TRBJ2-5	TRBV4-2	CASCRDRGGQETQYF	TGTGCCAGCTGCCGCGACCGGGGGGGGCAAGAGACCCAGTACTTC
TRBD1	few	TRBJ1-3	TRBV7-2	CASSLRQGTSGNTIYF	TGTGCCAGCAGCTTACGACAGGGAACCTCTGGAAACACCATATATTTT
NA	NA	TRBJ2-3	TRBV19	CASAMGADTQYF	TGTGCCAGTGCGATGGGCGCAGATACGCAGTATTTT
NA	NA	TRBJ2-3	TRBV7-2	CASSLTGLGTDTQYF	TGTGCCAGCAGCTTAACAGGGTTGGGCACAGATACGCAGTATTTT
TRBD2	NA	TRBJ2-7	TRBV7-6	CASSLGGRAYEQYF	TGTGCCAGCAGCTTAGGGGGGAGGGCTTACGAGCAGTACTTC
NA	NA	TRBJ1-5	TRBV27	CASSPQGWYQPQHF	TGTGCCAGCAGTCCACAGGGTTGGTATCAGCCCCAGCATTTT
NA	NA	TRBJ2-7	TRBV5-1	CASSLAGLPDYEQYF	TGCGCCAGCAGCTTGGCAGGACTTCCCGACTACGAGCAGTACTTC
TRBD1	NA	TRBJ2-7	TRBV19	CASSRDRGPYEQYF	TGTGCCAGTAGCCGCGACAGGGGACCCTACGAGCAGTACTTC
TRBD2	NA	TRBJ2-1	TRBV27	CASSPGPGTRSYNEQFF	TGTGCCAGCAGTCCGGGACCCGGGACTAGATCATACAATGAGCAGTTCTTC
TRBD2	NA	TRBJ2-3	TRBV7-2	CASSRSGPPDTQYF	TGTGCCAGCAGCCGTAGCGGGCCCCCAGATACGCAGTATTTT
NA	NA	TRBJ2-1	TRBV7-9	CASRRQDNEQFF	TGTGCCAGCAGACGACAGGACAATGAGCAGTTCTTC
TRBD1	NA	TRBJ1-2	TRBV4-1	CASSQPRGQAYYGYTF	TGCGCCAGCAGCCAACCTAGGGGACAGGCCTACTATGGCTACACCTTC
NA	NA	TRBJ1-1	TRBV5-1	CASSFGGRGTEAFF	TGCGCCAGCAGCTTCGGCGGCCGAGGCACTGAAGCTTTCTTT